This paragraph covers one T cell receptor (beta chain) sequence. The sample holds a few counts of this clone. Its antigen target is currently unknown. No per-base quality is available; no much larger clone lies one base away. The CDR3 regions of human TCRbeta chains were analyzed by immunosequencing. On the study's bioinformatics: Repertoire TCRs were checked for matches against a reference library of SARS-CoV-2-specific TCRs that had been generated using the MIRA antigen-specificity platform. Breadth was defined as the fraction of unique TCRs that were SARS-CoV-2-associated. Depth was defined as the fraction of total T cells that were SARS-CoV-2-associated. Using the MIRA data, every spike-specific TCR was mapped to the spike region that the TCR reacted to and assigned to either a CD4 or a CD8 class. Log10-transformed breadth and depth values were compared by one-way ANOVA with Sidak's multiple comparisons tests. The table comes from immuneACCESS by way of TCRdb, which keeps in-frame sequences with V and J called. Part of the clones is missing from these tables; in studies checked, under half for an unresolved V gene and the rest for unknown reasons. V, J and clone size were drawn from that table, and D and trimming were deduced from the DNA. This sample is represented by about 110,000 clones; approximately 91% of them were singletons. The top ten clones comprise roughly 12% of the sample.

The germline V gene gives CDR1 as ENHRY and CDR2 as SYGVKD. The V and J ends are trimmed by 10 bases and 7 bases, leaving 17 bases between them. The CDR3 goes from the cysteine to the phenylalanine over 14 residues. Here the CDR3 DNA is all that survives: 42 bases in frame from base 1. These data originate in a study of T cell responses to AZD1222 COVID-19 vaccine (dated by TCRdb to about 2021). Notes on the research overall: TCR sequencing was performed for fewer than 250 trial participants, of whom 200 to 220 were given two doses of AZD1222 and around 26 were given two doses of MenACWY control vaccine. Trial participants were enrolled into age subgroups of 18-55, 56-69 and 70-plus years, which contained approximately 150, 30 and 60 TCR-sequenced participants, respectively. Study-wide findings and limitations: Reportedly, almost half of the unique spike-specific TCRs recognized epitopes lying outside the regions that are mutated in the B.1.351 and B.1.1.7 variants. Conclusions about previously exposed vaccinees were limited because only five to seven AZD1222 recipients were SARS-CoV-2 seropositive at baseline. Spike-specific TCR breadth and depth rose significantly after two AZD1222 doses compared with day 0 and with MenACWY recipients. Because no day 14 peak-response samples were available, repertoires were characterized only after the peak T cell response. Vaccine-associated CD4 TCRs spanned the whole spike protein, with dominant responses in regions 160-218 and 743-854. In the small 56-69-year group, the increase in depth fell short of significance, most likely because of low power. Participants were mostly white British and included more females than males, and it was suggested by the authors that clonal diversity may have been underestimated.

Per the publication, the time point label means: baseline before first vaccination. The treatment or condition label on this specimen signifies: meningococcal conjugate vaccine given as trial control. Vaccinee samples were obtained from the UK trials COV001 and COV002, which included a single-blind randomized controlled phase 2/3 trial of AZD1222 (ChAdOx1 nCoV-19) in healthy adults. For TCRbeta chain sequencing, PBMC samples from trial participants were taken at day 0 and at day 28 after the second dose. The V and J segments used are TRBV10-3 and TRBJ1-6; confidence is insufficient to name the D gene. The receptor comes from an adult in good health. The sample was peripheral blood, taken on day 0 of MenACWY control vaccination. CDR3 sequence: CATVWEKENSPLHF. The DNA sequence is TGTGCCACGGTCTGGGAGAAGGAAAATTCACCCCTCCACTTT.